These T cell receptor beta chains were read from a single sample in a study of patients and donors after allogeneic stem cell transplantation. MiXCR was run by TCRdb on the RT-PCR reads, yielding one entry per CDR3 protein. The repertoire holds 10,000 to 12,000 distinct CDR3 sequences, with under 25% as singletons. The sample consisted of blood, either unsorted or a sorted T cell fraction (not recorded which). The receptors originated from a human donor who was either an allogeneic HSCT recipient or a stem cell or donor lymphocyte infusion donor (not recorded which). It is not recorded whose cells these are; they may come from a transplant donor. The CDR3 runs from the conserved cysteine through the conserved F or W. D genes are given only for firm matches. Clone size, where shown, is once, few, many, or a class for clones that have expanded.

NA,TRBV20-1,15,TRBD1,TRBJ1-1,TGCAGAGGCTATGGGACAGGGCATGCGAACACTGAAGCTTTCTTT,CRGYGTGHANTEAFF
NA,TRBV12-3/TRBV12-4,14,TRBD1,TRBJ1-2,TGTGCCAGCAGTGGACAGGGTATTAGCTATGGCTACACCTTC,CASSGQGISYGYTF
NA,TRBV6-2/TRBV6-3,15,NA,TRBJ1-5,TGTGCCAGCAGTCCCATTGGGTATAGCAATCAGCCCCAGCATTTT,CASSPIGYSNQPQHF
few,TRBV30,17,NA,TRBJ1-5,TGTGCCTGGAGTGTAGCAGGGAGACTTCCCAGCAATCAGCCCCAGCATTTT,CAWSVAGRLPSNQPQHF
many,TRBV7-2,16,TRBD1,TRBJ2-2,TGTGCCAGCAGCCCCCCTAGGACAGGGCGGGCCGGGGAGCTGTTTTTT,CASSPPRTGRAGELFF
few,TRBV18,15,TRBD1,TRBJ1-5,TGTGCCAGCTCACCACCGGGACAGGGCAATCAGCCCCAGCATTTT,CASSPPGQGNQPQHF
few,TRBV12-5,19,TRBD2,TRBJ2-2,TGTGCTAGTGGTTTGGACGGACTAGCGGGGTCGCCAGTCACCGGGGAGCTGTTTTTT,CASGLDGLAGSPVTGELFF
NA,TRBV6-5,17,TRBD2,TRBJ2-3,TGTGCCAGCAGTTACCTTATCGGTAGCGGGGGCCCAGATACGCAGTATTTT,CASSYLIGSGGPDTQYF
few,TRBV20-1,15,NA,TRBJ1-1,TGCAGTGCTAGTAGTCAAGGGTGGGGACCCACTGAAGCTTTCTTT,CSASSQGWGPTEAFF
NA,TRBV14,13,NA,TRBJ1-2,TGTGCCAGCAGCCCCTCGGGTGACTATGGCTACACCTTC,CASSPSGDYGYTF
few,TRBV2,13,TRBD1,TRBJ1-2,TGTGCCAGCACCATACAGGGGGCCTATGGCTACACCTTC,CASTIQGAYGYTF
medium-sized,TRBV12-3/TRBV12-4,12,NA,TRBJ1-1,TGTGCCAGCAGCTCAGTGAACACTGAAGCTTTCTTT,CASSSVNTEAFF
NA,TRBV6-5,15,NA,TRBJ2-3,TGTGCCAGCAGTTATCTAGGGGCGAACACAGATACGCAGTATTTT,CASSYLGANTDTQYF
NA,TRBV6-5,14,TRBD1,TRBJ1-6,TGTGCCAGCAGCACCGGGACAGTAAATTCACCCCTCCACTTT,CASSTGTVNSPLHF
NA,TRBV6-2/TRBV6-3,13,TRBD1,TRBJ2-3,TGTGCCAGCAGAGACGGGACAGGGGGGCCCCAGTATTTT,CASRDGTGGPQYF
few,TRBV2,13,NA,TRBJ2-7,TGTGCCAGCAGTGGTTCCGGGAACTACGAGCAGTACTTC,CASSGSGNYEQYF
many,TRBV5-1,16,TRBD1,TRBJ1-5,TGCGCCAGCAGCTTGGGTACAGGGGTCAGCAATCAGCCCCAGCATTTT,CASSLGTGVSNQPQHF
NA,TRBV7-9,14,TRBD1,TRBJ2-5,TGTGCCAGCAGCTTCCCGGGACAGCAAGAGACCCAGTACTTC,CASSFPGQQETQYF
few,TRBV12-3/TRBV12-4,13,NA,TRBJ2-7,TGTGCCAGCAGTCTCGACAGGCAATACGAGCAGTACTTC,CASSLDRQYEQYF
few,TRBV15,16,NA,TRBJ1-1,TGTGCCACCAGCAGAGATTACGGGGTGGCGAACACTGAAGCTTTCTTT,CATSRDYGVANTEAFF
many,TRBV6-5,15,TRBD1,TRBJ2-2,TGTGCCAGCAGTGCCGGGACAGCTAACACCGGGGAGCTGTTTTTT,CASSAGTANTGELFF
NA,TRBV12-3/TRBV12-4,15,TRBD1,TRBJ2-2,TGTGCCAGCAGTCCCAATTACAGGGGGCACGGGGAGCTGTTTTTT,CASSPNYRGHGELFF
few,TRBV20-1,12,NA,TRBJ1-1,TGCAGTGCTAGCCGATCGAACACTGAAGCTTTCTTT,CSASRSNTEAFF
few,TRBV12-3/TRBV12-4,14,NA,TRBJ1-1,TGTGCCAGCAACCCCGGGGGGGCGGGCACTGAAGCTTTCTTT,CASNPGGAGTEAFF
few,TRBV29-1,14,NA,TRBJ1-4,TGCAGCGTTGAATTCGATGCAACTAATGAAAAACTGTTTTTT,CSVEFDATNEKLFF
few,TRBV20-1,13,TRBD1,TRBJ1-5,TGCAGTGCTAGGGGACAGCTCAATCAGCCCCAGCATTTT,CSARGQLNQPQHF
NA,TRBV5-6,15,NA,TRBJ1-1,TGTGCCAGCAGCTTGGAAGGACAGATGAACACTGAAGCTTTCTTT,CASSLEGQMNTEAFF
NA,TRBV6-2/TRBV6-3,14,NA,TRBJ1-2,TGTGCCAGCAGTCGTCCAGTCCCTAACTATGGCTACACCTTC,CASSRPVPNYGYTF
NA,TRBV12-3/TRBV12-4,15,NA,TRBJ1-2,TGTGCCAGCAGTTTAAGGCAGGGAGGGTCCTATGGCTACACCTTC,CASSLRQGGSYGYTF
few,TRBV15,13,NA,TRBJ2-7,TGTGCCACCAGCAGAGATGAGGATTACGAGCAGTACTTC,CATSRDEDYEQYF
NA,TRBV20-1,15,TRBD1,TRBJ1-2,TGCAGTGCTAGAGACGGGACAGGGGTAGGGTATGGCTACACCTTC,CSARDGTGVGYGYTF
NA,TRBV7-2,12,NA,TRBJ2-3,TGTGCCAGCAGCTCCCTGGGAAATACGCAGTATTTT,CASSSLGNTQYF
NA,TRBV20-1,13,NA,TRBJ2-3,TGCAGTGCTCCCAGGTCGGATATCGATACGCAGTATTTT,CSAPRSDIDTQYF
few,TRBV3-1,14,NA,TRBJ2-7,TGTGCCAGCAGCCCCGGGAGACGGACCTACGAGCAGTACTTC,CASSPGRRTYEQYF
NA,TRBV5-1,16,TRBD1,TRBJ1-1,TGCGCCAGCAGCACTTCCCCGGGACAGCTGAACACTGAAGCTTTCTTT,CASSTSPGQLNTEAFF
few,TRBV4-2,13,NA,TRBJ2-1,TGTGCCAGCAGCCTCCAGGGTAGGGCTGAGCAGTTCTTC,CASSLQGRAEQFF
NA,TRBV18,13,NA,TRBJ1-1,TGTGCCAGCTCAGTGTCGGCGGACACTGAAGCTTTCTTT,CASSVSADTEAFF
NA,TRBV6-2/TRBV6-3,14,NA,TRBJ1-2,TGTGCCAGCAGCCTCACACGGGAACGTGGTGGCTACACCTTC,CASSLTRERGGYTF
medium-sized,TRBV7-2,13,NA,TRBJ1-1,TGTGCCAGCAGGGGGGGGTGGAGCACTGAAGCTTTCTTT,CASRGGWSTEAFF
few,TRBV10-2,15,TRBD2,TRBJ2-3,TGCGCCAGCGATCGAGCGGGGGGGAGTGAGGATACGCAGTATTTT,CASDRAGGSEDTQYF
many,TRBV11-2,14,TRBD1,TRBJ1-1,TGTGCCAGCAGCTCCACCGGGACAGTGACTAGGGCTTTCTTT,CASSSTGTVTRAFF
few,TRBV7-7,20,TRBD1,TRBJ1-6,TGTGCCAGCAGAATTTTATATTCTAACCCTTTCGACAGGGGGTGTTCACCCCTCCACTTT,CASRILYSNPFDRGCSPLHF
NA,TRBV6-5,15,NA,TRBJ1-5,TGTGCCAGCAGCCCGACACGGGGCGGGATCCAGCCCCAGCATTTT,CASSPTRGGIQPQHF
NA,TRBV12-3/TRBV12-4,14,NA,TRBJ2-1,TGTGCCAGCAGTTTTGGAGCGGAGGACAATGAGCAGTTCTTC,CASSFGAEDNEQFF
many,TRBV19,12,NA,TRBJ1-4,TGTGCCAGTAGCTCCGGGAGGGAAAAACTGTTTTTT,CASSSGREKLFF
NA,TRBV6-1,12,NA,TRBJ1-1,TGTGCCAGCAGTGAGGGGGCCCCTGAAGCTTTCTTT,CASSEGAPEAFF
few,TRBV19,15,NA,TRBJ1-5,TGTGCCAGTAGTACGGCGGGGCCTAGCAATCAGCCCCAGCATTTT,CASSTAGPSNQPQHF
few,TRBV28,14,NA,TRBJ2-7,TGTGCCAGCAGTGCCGGGGGCGGGTTGGGGGAGCAGTACTTC,CASSAGGGLGEQYF
few,TRBV7-8,16,NA,TRBJ1-1,TGTGCCAGCAGCCCGGCACGCGGGGGCAGATTCACTGAAGCTTTCTTT,CASSPARGGRFTEAFF